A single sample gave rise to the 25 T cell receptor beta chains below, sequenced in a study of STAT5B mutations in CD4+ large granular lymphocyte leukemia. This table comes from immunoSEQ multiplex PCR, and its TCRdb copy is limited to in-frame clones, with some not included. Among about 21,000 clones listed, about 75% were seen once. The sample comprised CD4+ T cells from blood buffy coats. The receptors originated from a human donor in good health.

In DNA, the CDR3 is TGCAGCGTCTCCAGGGGTTACGAGCAGTACTTC. It encodes CSVSRGYEQYF. The rearrangement links TRBV29-1 to TRBJ2-7; D is possibly TRBD1 (6 bases). The ends were cut back, 6 bases at V and 4 bases at J, with 10 bases in the middle. The CDR3 is 11 amino acids. CDR1 and CDR2 from the germline V gene are SQVTM and ANQGSEA.

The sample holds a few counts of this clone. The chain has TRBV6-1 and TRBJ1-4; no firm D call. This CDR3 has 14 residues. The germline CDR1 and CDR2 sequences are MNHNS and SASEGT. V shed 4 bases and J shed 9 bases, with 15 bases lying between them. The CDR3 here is CASSASGPTKKLFF. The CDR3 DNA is TGTGCCAGCAGTGCCTCCGGCCCGACGAAAAAACTGTTTTTT.

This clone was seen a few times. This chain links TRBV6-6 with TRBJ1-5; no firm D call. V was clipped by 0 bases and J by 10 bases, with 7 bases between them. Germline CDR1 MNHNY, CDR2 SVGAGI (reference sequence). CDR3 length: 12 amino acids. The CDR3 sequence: CASSYSNRPQHF. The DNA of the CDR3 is TGTGCCAGCAGTTACTCGAATCGTCCCCAGCATTTT.

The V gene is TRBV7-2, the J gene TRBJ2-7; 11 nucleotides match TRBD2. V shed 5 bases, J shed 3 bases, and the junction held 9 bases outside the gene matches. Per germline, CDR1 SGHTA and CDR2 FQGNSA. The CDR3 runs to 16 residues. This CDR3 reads CASSHLLAGVGYEQYF. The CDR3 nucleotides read TGTGCCAGCAGCCACCTACTAGCGGGAGTGGGCTACGAGCAGTACTTC.

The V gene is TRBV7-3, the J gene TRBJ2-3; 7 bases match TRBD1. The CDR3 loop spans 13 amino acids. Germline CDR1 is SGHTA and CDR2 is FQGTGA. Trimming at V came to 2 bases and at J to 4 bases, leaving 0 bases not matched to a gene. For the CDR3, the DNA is TGTGCCAGCAGCTTACAGGGGGCAGATACGCAGTATTTT. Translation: CASSLQGADTQYF.

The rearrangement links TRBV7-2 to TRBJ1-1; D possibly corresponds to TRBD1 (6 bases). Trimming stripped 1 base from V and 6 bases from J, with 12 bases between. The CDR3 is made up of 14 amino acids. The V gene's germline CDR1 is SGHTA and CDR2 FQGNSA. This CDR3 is CASSLGSRGAEAFF. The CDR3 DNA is TGTGCCAGCAGCTTAGGGTCCAGGGGTGCTGAAGCTTTCTTT.

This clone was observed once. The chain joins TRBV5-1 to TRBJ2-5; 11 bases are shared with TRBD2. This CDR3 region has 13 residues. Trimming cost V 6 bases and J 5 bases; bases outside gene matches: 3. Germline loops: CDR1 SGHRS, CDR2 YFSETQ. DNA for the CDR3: TGCGCCAGCACCTTAGCGGGAGGGGAGACCCAGTACTTC. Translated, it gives CASTLAGGETQYF.

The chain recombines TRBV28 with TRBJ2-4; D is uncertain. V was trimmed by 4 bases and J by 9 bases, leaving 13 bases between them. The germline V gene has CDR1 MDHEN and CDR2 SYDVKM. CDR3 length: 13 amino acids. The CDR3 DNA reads TGTGCCAGCAGTTCCTCCCCTGGACCCATTCAGTACTTC. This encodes CASSSSPGPIQYF.

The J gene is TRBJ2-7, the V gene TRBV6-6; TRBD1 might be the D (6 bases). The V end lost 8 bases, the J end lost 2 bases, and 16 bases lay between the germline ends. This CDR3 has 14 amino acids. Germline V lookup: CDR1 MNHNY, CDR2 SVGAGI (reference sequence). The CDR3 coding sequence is TGTGCCAGCGATTCCGGGACAAAAACCTACGAGCAGTACTTC. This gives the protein CASDSGTKTYEQYF.

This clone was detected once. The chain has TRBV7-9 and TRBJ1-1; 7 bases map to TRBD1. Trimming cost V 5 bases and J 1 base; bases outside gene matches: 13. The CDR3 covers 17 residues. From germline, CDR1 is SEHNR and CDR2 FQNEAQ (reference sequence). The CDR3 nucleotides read TGTGCCAGCAGCCCCAGGGGGTTGTACAGGACGAACACTGAAGCTTTCTTT. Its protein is CASSPRGLYRTNTEAFF.

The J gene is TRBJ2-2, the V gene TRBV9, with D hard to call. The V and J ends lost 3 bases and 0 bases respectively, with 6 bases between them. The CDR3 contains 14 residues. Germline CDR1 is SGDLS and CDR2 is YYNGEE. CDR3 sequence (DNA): TGTGCCAGCAGCGGCGCGTCGAACACCGGGGAGCTGTTTTTT. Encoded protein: CASSGASNTGELFF.

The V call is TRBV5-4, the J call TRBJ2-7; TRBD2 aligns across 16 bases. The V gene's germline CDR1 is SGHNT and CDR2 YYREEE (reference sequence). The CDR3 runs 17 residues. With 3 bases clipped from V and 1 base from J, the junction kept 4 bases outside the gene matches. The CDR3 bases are TGTGCCAGCAGCTCGGGACTAGCGGGGGGGATTTCCTACGAGCAGTACTTC. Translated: CASSSGLAGGISYEQYF.

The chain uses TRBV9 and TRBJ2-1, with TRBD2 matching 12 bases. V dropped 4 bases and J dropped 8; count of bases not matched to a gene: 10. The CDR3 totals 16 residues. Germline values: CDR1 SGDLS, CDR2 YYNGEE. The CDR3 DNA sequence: TGTGCCAGCAGCCCCCGGACTAGCGGGAAGGTCTATGAGCAGTTCTTC. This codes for CASSPRTSGKVYEQFF.

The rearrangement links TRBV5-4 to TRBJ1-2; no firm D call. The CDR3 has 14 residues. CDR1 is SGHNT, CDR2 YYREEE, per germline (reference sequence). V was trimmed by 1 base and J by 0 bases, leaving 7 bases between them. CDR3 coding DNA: TGTGCCAGCAGCTTGCTGCAAGCTAACTATGGCTACACCTTC. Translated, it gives CASSLLQANYGYTF.

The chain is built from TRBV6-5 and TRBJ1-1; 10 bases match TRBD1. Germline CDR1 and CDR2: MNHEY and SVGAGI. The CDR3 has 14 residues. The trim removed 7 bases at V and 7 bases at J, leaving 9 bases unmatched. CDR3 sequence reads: CASNRQGAILEAFF. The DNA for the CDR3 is TGTGCCAGCAACCGACAGGGGGCTATTCTTGAAGCTTTCTTT.

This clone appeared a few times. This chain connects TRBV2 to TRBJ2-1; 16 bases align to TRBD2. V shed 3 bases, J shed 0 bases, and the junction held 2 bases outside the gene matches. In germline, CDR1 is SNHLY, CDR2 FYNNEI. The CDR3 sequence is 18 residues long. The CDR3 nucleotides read TGTGCCAGCAGTGAGGGACTAGCGGGAGGGAGCTCCTACAATGAGCAGTTCTTC. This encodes CASSEGLAGGSSYNEQFF.

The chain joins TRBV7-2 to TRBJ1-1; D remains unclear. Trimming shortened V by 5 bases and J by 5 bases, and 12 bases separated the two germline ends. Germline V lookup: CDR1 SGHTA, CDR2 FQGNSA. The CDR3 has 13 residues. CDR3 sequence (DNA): TGTGCCAGCAGCACCCGACAAATGACTGAAGCTTTCTTT. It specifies CASSTRQMTEAFF. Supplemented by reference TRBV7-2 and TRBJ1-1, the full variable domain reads GAGVSQSPSNKVTEKGKDVELRCDPISGHTALYWYRQSLGQGLEFLIYFQGNSAPDKSGLPSDRFSAERTGGSVSTLTIQRTQQEDSAVYLCASSTRQMTEAFFGQGTRLTVV.

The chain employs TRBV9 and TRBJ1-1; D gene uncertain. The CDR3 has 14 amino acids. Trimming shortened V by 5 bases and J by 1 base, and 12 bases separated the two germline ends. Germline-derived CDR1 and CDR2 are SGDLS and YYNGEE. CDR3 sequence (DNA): TGTGCCAGCAGTGAGGGTGAACGGAACACTGAAGCTTTCTTT. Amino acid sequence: CASSEGERNTEAFF.

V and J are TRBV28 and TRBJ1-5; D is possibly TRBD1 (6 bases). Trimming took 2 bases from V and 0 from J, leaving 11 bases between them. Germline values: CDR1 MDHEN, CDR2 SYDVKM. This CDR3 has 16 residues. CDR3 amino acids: CASSLGTGNSNQPQHF. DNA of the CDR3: TGTGCCAGCAGTTTAGGTACAGGGAATAGCAATCAGCCCCAGCATTTT.

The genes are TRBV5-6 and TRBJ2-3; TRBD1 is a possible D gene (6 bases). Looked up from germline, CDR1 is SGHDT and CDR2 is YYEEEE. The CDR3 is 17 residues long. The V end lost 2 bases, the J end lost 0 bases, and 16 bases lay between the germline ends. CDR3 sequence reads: CASSFWFRDKSTDTQYF. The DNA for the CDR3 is TGTGCCAGCAGCTTCTGGTTCCGGGACAAAAGCACAGATACGCAGTATTTT.

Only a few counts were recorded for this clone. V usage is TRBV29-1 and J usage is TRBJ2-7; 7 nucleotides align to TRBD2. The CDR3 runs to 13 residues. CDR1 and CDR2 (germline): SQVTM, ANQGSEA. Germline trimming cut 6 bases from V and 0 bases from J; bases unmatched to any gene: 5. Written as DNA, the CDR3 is TGCAGCGTGAGAGCGGGACGCTCCTACGAGCAGTACTTC. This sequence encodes CSVRAGRSYEQYF.

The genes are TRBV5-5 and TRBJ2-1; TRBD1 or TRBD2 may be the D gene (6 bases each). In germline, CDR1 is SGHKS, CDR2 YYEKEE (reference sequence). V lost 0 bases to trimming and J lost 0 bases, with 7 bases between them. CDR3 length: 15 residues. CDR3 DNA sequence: TGTGCCAGCAGCTTGGCGGGGGCCTCCTACAATGAGCAGTTCTTC. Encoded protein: CASSLAGASYNEQFF.

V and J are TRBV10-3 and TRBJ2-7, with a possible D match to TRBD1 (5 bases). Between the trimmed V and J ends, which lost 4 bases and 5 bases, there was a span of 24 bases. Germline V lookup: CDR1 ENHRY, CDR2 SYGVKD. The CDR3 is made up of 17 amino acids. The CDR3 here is CAISGLGQDTLAHEQYF. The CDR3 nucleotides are TGTGCCATCAGTGGGCTGGGTCAGGACACCCTCGCCCACGAGCAGTACTTC.

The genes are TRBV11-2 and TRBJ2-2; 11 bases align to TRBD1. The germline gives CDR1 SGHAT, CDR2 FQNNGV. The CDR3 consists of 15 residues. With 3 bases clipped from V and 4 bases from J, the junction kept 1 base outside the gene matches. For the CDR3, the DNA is TGTGCCAGCAGCTTGGGGACAGGGGGCACCGGGGAGCTGTTTTTT. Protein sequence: CASSLGTGGTGELFF.

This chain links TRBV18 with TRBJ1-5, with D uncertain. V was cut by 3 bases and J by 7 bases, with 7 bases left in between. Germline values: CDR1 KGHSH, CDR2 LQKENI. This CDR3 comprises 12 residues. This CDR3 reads CASSPPQQPQHF. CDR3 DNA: TGTGCCAGCTCACCCCCTCAACAGCCCCAGCATTTT.